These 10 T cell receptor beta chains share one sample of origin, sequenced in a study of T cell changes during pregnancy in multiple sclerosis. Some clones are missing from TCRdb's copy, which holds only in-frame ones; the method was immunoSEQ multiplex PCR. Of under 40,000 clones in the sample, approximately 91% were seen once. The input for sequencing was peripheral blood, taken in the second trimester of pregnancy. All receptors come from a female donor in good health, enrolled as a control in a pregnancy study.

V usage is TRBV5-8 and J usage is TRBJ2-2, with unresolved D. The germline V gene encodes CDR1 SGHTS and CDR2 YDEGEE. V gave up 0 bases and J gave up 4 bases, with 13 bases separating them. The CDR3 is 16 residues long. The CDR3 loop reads CASSLDIARGTGELFF. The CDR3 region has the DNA TGTGCCAGCAGCTTGGATATCGCTAGAGGCACCGGGGAGCTGTTTTTT.

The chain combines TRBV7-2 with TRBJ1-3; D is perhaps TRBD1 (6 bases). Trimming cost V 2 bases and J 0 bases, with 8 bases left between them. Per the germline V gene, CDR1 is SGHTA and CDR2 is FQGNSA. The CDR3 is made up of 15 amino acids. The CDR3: CASSLSRGSGNTIYF. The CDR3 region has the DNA TGTGCCAGCAGCTTAAGCAGGGGCTCTGGAAACACCATATATTTT. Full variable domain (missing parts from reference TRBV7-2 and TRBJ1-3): GAGVSQSPSNKVTEKGKDVELRCDPISGHTALYWYRQSLGQGLEFLIYFQGNSAPDKSGLPSDRFSAERTGGSVSTLTIQRTQQEDSAVYLCASSLSRGSGNTIYFGEGSWLTVV.

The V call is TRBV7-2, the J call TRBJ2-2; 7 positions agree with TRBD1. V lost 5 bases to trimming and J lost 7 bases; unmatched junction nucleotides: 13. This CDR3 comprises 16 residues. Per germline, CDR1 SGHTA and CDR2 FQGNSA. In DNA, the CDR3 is TGTGCCAGCAGCCCACAGACAGGGTTTAGGAGCGGGGAGCTGTTTTTT. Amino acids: CASSPQTGFRSGELFF.

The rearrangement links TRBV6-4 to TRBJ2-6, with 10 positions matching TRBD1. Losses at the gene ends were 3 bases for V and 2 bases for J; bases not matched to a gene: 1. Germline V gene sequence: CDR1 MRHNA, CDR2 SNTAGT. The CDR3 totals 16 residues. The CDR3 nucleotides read TGTGCCAGCAGTGAGACAGGGGGCGCTGGGGCCAACGTCCTGACTTTC. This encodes CASSETGGAGANVLTF.

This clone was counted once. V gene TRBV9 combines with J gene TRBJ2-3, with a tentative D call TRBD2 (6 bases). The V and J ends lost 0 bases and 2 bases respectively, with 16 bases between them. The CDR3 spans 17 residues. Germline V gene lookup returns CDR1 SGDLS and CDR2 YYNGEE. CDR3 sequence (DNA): TGTGCCAGCAGCGTAGTCCCGGGAGTGGGCCCCACAGATACGCAGTATTTT. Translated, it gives CASSVVPGVGPTDTQYF.

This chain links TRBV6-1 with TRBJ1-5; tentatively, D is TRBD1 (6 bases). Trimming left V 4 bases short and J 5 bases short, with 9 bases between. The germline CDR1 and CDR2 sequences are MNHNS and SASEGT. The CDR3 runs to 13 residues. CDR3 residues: CASSVDSYQPQHF. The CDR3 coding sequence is TGTGCCAGCAGTGTGGACAGTTATCAGCCCCAGCATTTT.

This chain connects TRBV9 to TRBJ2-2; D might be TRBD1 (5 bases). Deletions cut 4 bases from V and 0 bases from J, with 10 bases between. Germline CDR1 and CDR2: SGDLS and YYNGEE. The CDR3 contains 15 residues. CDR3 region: CASSPRQSNTGELFF. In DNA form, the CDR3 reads TGTGCCAGCAGCCCCCGACAGTCGAACACCGGGGAGCTGTTTTTT.

CDR3 sequence reads: CASSQETGEGDTQYF. As DNA, the CDR3 is TGCGCCAGCAGCCAAGAGACAGGGGAGGGAGATACGCAGTATTTT. The chain is built from TRBV4-3 and TRBJ2-3; D might be TRBD1 (8 bases). From germline, CDR1 is LGHNA and CDR2 YSLEER. Trimming took off 0 bases at V and 5 bases at J, with 12 bases between the two ends. The CDR3 length is 15 residues.

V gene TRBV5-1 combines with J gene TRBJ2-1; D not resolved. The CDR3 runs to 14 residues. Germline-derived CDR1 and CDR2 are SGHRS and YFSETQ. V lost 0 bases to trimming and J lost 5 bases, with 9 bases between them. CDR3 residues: CASSLGRVNNEQFF. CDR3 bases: TGCGCCAGCAGCTTGGGACGGGTAAACAATGAGCAGTTCTTC. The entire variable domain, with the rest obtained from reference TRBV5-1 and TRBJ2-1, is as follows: KAGVTQTPRYLIKTRGQQVTLSCSPISGHRSVSWYQQTPGQGLQFLFEYFSETQRNKGNFPGRFSGRQFSNSRSEMNVSTLELGDSALYLCASSLGRVNNEQFFGPGTRLTVL.

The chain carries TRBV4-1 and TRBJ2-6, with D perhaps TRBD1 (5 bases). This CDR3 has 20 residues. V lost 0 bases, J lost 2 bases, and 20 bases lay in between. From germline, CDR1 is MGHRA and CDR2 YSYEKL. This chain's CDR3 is CASSQDHEILQGTGANVLTF. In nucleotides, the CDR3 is TGCGCCAGCAGCCAAGATCATGAAATTCTCCAGGGTACTGGGGCCAACGTCCTGACTTTC.